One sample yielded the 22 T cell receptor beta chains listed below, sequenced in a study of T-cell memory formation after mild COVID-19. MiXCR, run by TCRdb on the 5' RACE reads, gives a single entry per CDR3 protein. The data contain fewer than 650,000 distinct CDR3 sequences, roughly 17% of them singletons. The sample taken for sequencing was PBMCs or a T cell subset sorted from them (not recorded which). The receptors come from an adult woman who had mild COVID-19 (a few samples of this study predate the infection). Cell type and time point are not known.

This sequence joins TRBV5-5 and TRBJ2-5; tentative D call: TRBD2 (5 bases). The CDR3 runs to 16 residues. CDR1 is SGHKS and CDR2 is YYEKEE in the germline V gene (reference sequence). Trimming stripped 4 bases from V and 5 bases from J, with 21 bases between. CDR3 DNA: TGTGCCAGCAGCCCACCCCCGACCGGGGTCCAGGAGACCCAGTACTTC. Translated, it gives CASSPPPTGVQETQYF.

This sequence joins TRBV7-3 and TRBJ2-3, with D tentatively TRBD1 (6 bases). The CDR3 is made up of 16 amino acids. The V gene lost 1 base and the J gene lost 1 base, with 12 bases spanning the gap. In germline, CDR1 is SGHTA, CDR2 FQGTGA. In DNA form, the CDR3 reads TGTGCCAGCAGCTTAAGAGGGGGATCAGGCACAGATACGCAGTATTTT. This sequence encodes CASSLRGGSGTDTQYF.

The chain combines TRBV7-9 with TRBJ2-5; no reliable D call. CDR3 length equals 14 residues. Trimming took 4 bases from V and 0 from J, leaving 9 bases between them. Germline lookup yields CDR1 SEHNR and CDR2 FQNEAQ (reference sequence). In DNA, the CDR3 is TGTGCCAGCAGCTCCGTAGCAGACCAAGAGACCCAGTACTTC. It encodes CASSSVADQETQYF.

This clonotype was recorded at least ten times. The CDR3 sequence is CSAEEGTVGGEEQYF. The CDR3 DNA reads TGCAGCGCTGAGGAGGGGACAGTCGGCGGTGAGGAGCAGTACTTC. The gene calls are TRBV29-1 and TRBJ2-7; D is perhaps TRBD1 (7 bases). The germline V gene has CDR1 SQVTM and CDR2 ANQGSEA. This CDR3 contains 15 residues. V was shortened by 7 bases and J by 7 bases, with 26 bases between the two germline ends.

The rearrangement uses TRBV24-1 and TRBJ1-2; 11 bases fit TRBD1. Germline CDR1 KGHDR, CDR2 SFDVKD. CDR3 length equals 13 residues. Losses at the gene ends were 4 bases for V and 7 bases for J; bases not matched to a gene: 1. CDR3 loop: CATSEDRGRGYTF. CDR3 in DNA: TGTGCCACCAGTGAGGACAGGGGGCGTGGCTACACCTTC.

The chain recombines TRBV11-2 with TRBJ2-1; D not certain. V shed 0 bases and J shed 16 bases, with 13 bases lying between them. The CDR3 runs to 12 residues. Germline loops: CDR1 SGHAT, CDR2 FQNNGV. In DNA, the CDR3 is TGTGCCAGCAGCTTAGATTCGGGTGTAGGCTTCTTC. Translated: CASSLDSGVGFF.

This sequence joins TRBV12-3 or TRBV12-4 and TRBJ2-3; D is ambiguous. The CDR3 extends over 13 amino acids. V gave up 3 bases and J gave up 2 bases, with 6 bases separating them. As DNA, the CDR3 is TGTGCCAGCAGTTTGGAGTACACAGATACGCAGTATTTT. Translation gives CASSLEYTDTQYF.

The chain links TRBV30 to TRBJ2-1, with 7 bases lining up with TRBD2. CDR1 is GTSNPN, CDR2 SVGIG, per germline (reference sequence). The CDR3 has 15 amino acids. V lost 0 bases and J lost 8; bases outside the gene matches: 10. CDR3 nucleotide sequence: TGTGCCTGGAGTGTTGGGCGGGGGAGGCGCGATGAGCAGTTCTTC. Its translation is CAWSVGRGRRDEQFF. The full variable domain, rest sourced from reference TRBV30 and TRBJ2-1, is SQTIHQWPATLVQPVGSPLSLECTVEGTSNPNLYWYRQAAGRGLQLLFYSVGIGQISSEVPQNLSASRPQDRQFILSSKKLLLSDSGFYLCAWSVGRGRRDEQFFGPGTRLTVL.

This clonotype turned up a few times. The CDR3 is CASSLVYRTEAFF. DNA of the CDR3: TGTGCCAGCAGTTTAGTCTACAGAACTGAAGCTTTCTTT. The chain recombines TRBV27 with TRBJ1-1; D gene uncertain. Trimming shortened V by 2 bases and J by 5 bases, and 9 bases separated the two germline ends. The CDR3 extends over 13 amino acids. Germline lookup yields CDR1 MNHEY and CDR2 SMNVEV (reference sequence).

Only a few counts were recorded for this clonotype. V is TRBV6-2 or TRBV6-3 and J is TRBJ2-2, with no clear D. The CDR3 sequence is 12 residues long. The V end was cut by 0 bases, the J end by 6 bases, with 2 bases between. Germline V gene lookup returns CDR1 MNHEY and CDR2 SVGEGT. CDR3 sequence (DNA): TGTGCCAGCAGTTACTCAGCCGGGGAGCTGTTTTTT. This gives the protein CASSYSAGELFF.

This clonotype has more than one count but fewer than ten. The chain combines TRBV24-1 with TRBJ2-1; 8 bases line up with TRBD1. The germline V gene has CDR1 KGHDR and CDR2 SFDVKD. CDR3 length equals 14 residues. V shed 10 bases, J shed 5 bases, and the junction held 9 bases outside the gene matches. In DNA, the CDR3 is TGTGCCACAGCGGACAGGGAATTCAACAATGAGCAGTTCTTC. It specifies CATADREFNNEQFF.

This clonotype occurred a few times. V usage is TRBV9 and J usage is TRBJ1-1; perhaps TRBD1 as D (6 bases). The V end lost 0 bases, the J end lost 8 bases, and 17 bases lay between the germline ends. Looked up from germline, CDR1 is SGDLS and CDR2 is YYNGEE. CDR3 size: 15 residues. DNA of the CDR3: TGTGCCAGCAGCGTAGATGTTAGGGGGACTAAGGAAGCTTTCTTT. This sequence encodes CASSVDVRGTKEAFF.

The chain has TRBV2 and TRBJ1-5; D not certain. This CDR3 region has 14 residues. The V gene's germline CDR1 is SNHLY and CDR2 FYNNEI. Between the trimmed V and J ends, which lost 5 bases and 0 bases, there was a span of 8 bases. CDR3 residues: CASSKAVSNQPQHF. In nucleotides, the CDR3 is TGTGCCAGCAGTAAGGCCGTTAGCAATCAGCCCCAGCATTTT.

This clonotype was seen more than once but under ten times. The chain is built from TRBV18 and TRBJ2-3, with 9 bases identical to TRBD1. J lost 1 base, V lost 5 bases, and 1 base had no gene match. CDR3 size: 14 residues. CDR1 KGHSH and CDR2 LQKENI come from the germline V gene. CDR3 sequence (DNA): TGTGCCAGCTCAGGGACAGGGCGCACAGATACGCAGTATTTT. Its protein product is CASSGTGRTDTQYF.

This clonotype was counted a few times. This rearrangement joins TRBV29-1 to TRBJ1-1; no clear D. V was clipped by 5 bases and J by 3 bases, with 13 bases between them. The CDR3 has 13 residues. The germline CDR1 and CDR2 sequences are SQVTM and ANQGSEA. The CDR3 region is CSVRREPHTEAFF. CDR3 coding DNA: TGCAGCGTTCGGAGGGAACCCCACACTGAAGCTTTCTTT.

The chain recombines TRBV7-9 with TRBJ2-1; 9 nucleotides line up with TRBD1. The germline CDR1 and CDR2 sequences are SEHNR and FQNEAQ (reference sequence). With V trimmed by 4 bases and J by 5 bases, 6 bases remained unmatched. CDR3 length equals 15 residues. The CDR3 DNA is TGTGCCAGCAGCTCCCGGACAGGGGCCCACAATGAGCAGTTCTTC. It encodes CASSSRTGAHNEQFF.

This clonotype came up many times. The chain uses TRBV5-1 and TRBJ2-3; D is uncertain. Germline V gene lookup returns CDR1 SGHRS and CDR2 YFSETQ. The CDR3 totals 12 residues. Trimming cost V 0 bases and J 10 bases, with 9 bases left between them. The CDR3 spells CASSLEGVSQYF. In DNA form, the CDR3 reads TGCGCCAGCAGCTTGGAAGGAGTATCGCAGTATTTT.

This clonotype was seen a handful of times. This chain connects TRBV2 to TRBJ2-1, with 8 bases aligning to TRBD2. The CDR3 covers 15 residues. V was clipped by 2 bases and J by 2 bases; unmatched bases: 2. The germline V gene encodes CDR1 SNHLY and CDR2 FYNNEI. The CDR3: CASSERAGAYNEQFF. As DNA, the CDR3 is TGTGCCAGCAGTGAACGAGCGGGGGCCTACAATGAGCAGTTCTTC.

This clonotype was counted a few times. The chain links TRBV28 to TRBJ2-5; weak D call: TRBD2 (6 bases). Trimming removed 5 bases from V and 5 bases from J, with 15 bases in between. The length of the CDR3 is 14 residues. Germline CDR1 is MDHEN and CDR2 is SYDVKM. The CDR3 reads CASSLGGGFETQYF. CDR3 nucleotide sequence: TGTGCCAGCAGTCTGGGGGGTGGTTTCGAGACCCAGTACTTC.

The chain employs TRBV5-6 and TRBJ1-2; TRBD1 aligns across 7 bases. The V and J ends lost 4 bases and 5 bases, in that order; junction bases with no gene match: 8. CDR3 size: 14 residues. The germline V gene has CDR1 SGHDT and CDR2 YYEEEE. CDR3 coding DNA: TGTGCCAGCAGCCCGGGGGACAGTGAATATGGCTACACCTTC. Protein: CASSPGDSEYGYTF.

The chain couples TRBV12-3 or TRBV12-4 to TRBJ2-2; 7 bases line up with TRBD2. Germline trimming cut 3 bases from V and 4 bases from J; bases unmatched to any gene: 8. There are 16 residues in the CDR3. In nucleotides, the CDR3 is TGTGCCAGCAGTTTTGCGGGAGCCTCGGTCACCGGGGAGCTGTTTTTT. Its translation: CASSFAGASVTGELFF.

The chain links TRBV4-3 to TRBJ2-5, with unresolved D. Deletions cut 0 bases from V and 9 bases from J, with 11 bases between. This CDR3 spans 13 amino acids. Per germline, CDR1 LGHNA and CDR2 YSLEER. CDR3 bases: TGCGCCAGCAGCCAAGATCTGAGCGCGGCCCAGTACTTC. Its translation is CASSQDLSAAQYF.